Reported below is one T cell receptor (beta chain). Its antigen is as yet unknown. The data belong to a study of cytomegalovirus exposure and HLA in healthy donors. Across the study: The Caucasian-associated ancestry cluster contained 81% of the approximately 410 genotyped donors.

Use of 60 Vbeta and 13 Jbeta primers characterized the PCR. Only in-frame clones appear in the TCRdb table, and some are missing; sequencing was by immunoSEQ multiplex PCR. This sample has 110,000 or so clones; 67% occur once, and the top ten carry about 8.3%. Study-wide results and caveats: Fewer than 20,000 TCR beta sequences were associated with HLA alleles at 0.05 false discovery rate in a later analysis. Later genetic work tied a missense DCLRE1C variant to beta-chain V and J trimming.

The CDR3 runs 15 residues. The J segment lost 5 bases and the V segment lost 11 bases, leaving 9 bases of the junction unmatched. CDR1 and CDR2 (germline): SNHLY, FYNNEI. This TCR was recovered from a man aged 18-30 years in good health and CMV-seropositive. The sequencing input was PBMCs. The chain employs TRBV2 and TRBJ2-2; TRBD2 aligns across 12 bases. The CDR3 region has the DNA TGTGCCGCAGGGCTAGCGGGGGGGATAACCGGGGAGCTGTTTTTT. Protein product: CAAGLAGGITGELFF.